These 3 T cell receptor beta chains came from one sample sequenced in a study of blood T cell repertoires in COVID-19. The table came from immunoSEQ multiplex PCR; TCRdb's copy has only in-frame clones and leaves some out. The sample comprises more than 50,000 clones, about 82% of which are singletons, and around 20% rests with the top ten. The sample was peripheral blood. All receptors derive from a human donor in a cohort sampled during active COVID-19.

J is TRBJ2-3 and V is TRBV7-3, with 13 bases lining up with TRBD2. The length of the CDR3 is 16 residues. V trimming: 5 bases; J trimming: 1 base; junction bases outside the gene matches: 3. Germline V CDR1 and CDR2: SGHTA, FQGTGA. The CDR3 is CASSPGLAGGTDTQYF. The CDR3 bases are TGTGCCAGCAGCCCCGGACTAGCGGGGGGCACAGATACGCAGTATTTT.

This sequence joins TRBV10-3 and TRBJ2-5; TRBD1 matches at 7 bases. CDR1 and CDR2 (germline): ENHRY, SYGVKD. This CDR3 has 15 residues. V lost 4 bases and J lost 2; bases outside the gene matches: 7. Here the CDR3 DNA reads TGTGCCATCAGTGGGACAGGCCCAAATCAAGAGACCCAGTACTTC. Translating it yields CAISGTGPNQETQYF.

The chain carries TRBV7-2 and TRBJ1-5; D may be TRBD1 (6 bases). CDR1 SGHTA and CDR2 FQGNSA come from the germline V gene. The V end lost 1 base, the J end lost 4 bases, and 17 bases lay between the germline ends. The CDR3 contains 17 residues. For the CDR3, the DNA is TGTGCCAGCAGCTTAGGTTCGACAGGTGCACGGAATCAGCCCCAGCATTTT. It yields the protein CASSLGSTGARNQPQHF.